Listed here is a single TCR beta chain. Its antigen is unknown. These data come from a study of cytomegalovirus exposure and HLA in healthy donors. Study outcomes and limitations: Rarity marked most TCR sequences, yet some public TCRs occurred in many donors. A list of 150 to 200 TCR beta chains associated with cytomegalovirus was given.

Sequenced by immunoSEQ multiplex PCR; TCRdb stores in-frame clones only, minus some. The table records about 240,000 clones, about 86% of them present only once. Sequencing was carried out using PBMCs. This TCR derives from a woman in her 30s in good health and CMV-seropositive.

DNA of the CDR3: TGTGCCTGGGGGGCCCAACAGGGGTACGAGCAGTACTTC. It is translated as CAWGAQQGYEQYF. The chain recombines TRBV30 with TRBJ2-7; the match to TRBD1 covers 7 bases. This CDR3 has 13 amino acids. Germline loops: CDR1 GTSNPN, CDR2 SVGIG (reference sequence). V shed 5 bases, J shed 4 bases, and the junction held 8 bases outside the gene matches.